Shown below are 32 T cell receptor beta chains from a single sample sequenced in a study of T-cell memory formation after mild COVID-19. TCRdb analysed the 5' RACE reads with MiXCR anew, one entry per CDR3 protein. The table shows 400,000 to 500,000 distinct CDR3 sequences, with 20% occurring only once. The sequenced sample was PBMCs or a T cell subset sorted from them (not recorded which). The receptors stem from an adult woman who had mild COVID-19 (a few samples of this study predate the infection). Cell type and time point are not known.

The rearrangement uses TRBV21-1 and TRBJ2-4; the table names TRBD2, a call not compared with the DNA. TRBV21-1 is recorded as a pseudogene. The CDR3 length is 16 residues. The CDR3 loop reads CASSEGRPIAKNIQYF. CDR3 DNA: TGTGCCAGCAGTGAGGGTCGGCCGATCGCCAAAAACATTCAGTACTTC.

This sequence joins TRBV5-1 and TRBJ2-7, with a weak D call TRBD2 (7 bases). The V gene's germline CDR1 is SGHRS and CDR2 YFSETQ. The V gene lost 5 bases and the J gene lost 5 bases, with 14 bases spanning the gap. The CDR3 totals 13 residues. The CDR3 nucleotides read TGCGCCAGCAGAGGGGGGGCGGGCCACGAGCAGTACTTC. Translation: CASRGGAGHEQYF.

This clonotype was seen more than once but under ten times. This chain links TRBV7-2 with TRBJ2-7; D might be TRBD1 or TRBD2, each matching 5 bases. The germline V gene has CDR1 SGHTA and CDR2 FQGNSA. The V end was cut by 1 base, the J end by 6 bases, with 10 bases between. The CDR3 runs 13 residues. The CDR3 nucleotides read TGTGCCAGCAGCTTAGAGCCGAGGGGCGAGCAGTACTTC. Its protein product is CASSLEPRGEQYF.

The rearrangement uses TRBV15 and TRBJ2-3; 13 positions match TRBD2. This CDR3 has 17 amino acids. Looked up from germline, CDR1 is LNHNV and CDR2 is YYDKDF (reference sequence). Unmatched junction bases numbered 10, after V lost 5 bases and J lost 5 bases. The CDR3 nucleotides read TGTGCCACCAGCTCTCCCTGGACTAGCGGGAGAGGAGATACGCAGTATTTT. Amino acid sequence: CATSSPWTSGRGDTQYF.

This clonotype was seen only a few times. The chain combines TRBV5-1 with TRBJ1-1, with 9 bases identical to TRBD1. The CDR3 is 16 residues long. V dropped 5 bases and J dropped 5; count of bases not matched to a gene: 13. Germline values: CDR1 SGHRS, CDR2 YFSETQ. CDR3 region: CASREDRGTLGTEAFF. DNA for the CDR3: TGCGCCAGCAGGGAGGACAGGGGTACGCTAGGAACTGAAGCTTTCTTT.

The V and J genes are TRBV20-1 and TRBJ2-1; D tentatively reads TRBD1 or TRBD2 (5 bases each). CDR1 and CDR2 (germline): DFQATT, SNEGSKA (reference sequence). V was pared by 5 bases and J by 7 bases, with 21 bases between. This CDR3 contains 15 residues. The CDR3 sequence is CSAAPWGSEGNEQFF. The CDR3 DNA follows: TGCAGTGCTGCTCCTTGGGGGAGTGAGGGGAATGAGCAGTTCTTC.

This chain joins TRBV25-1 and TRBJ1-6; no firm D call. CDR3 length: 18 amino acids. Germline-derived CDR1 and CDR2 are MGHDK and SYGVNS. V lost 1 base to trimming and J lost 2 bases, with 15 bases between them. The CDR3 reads CASSESAGPEAYNSPLHF. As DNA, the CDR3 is TGTGCCAGCAGTGAATCGGCAGGTCCAGAAGCCTATAATTCACCCCTCCACTTT.

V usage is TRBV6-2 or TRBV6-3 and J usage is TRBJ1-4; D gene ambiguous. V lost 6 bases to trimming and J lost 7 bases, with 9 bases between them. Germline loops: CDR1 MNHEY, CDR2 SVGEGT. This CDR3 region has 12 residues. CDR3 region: CASSGMIEKLFF. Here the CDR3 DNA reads TGTGCCAGCAGCGGGATGATTGAAAAACTGTTTTTT.

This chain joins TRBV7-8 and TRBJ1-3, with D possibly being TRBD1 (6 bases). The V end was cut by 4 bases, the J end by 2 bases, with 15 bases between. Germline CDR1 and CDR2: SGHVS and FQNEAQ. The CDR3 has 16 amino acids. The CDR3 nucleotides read TGTGCCAGCAGCTCATACGCTACAGGGCCTGGAAACACCATATATTTT. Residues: CASSSYATGPGNTIYF.

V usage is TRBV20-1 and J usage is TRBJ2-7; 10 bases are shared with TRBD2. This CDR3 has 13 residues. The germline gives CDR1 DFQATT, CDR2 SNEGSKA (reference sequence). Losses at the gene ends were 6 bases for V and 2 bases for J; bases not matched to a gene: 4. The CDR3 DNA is TGCAGTGCCCTAGCGGGGGAAACCTACGAGCAGTACTTC. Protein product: CSALAGETYEQYF.

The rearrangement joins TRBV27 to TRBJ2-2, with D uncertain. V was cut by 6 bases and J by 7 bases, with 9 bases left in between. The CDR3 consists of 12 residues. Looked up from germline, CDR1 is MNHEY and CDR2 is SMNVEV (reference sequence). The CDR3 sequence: CASRPSGGELFF. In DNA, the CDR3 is TGTGCCAGCAGACCTTCGGGCGGGGAGCTGTTTTTT.

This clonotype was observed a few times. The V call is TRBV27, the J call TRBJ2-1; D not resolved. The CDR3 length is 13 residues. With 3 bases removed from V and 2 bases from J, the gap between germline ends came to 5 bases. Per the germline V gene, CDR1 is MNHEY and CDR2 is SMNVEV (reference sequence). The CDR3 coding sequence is TGTGCCAGCAGTTTCACGGCCTACAATGAGCAGTTCTTC. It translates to CASSFTAYNEQFF.

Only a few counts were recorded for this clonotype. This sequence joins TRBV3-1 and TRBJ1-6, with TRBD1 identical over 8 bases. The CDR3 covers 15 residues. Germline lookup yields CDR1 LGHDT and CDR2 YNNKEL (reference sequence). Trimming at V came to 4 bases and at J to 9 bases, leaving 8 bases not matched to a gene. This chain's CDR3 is CASSLLTGTGSPLHF. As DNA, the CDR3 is TGTGCCAGCAGCCTACTAACAGGGACAGGTTCACCCCTCCACTTT.

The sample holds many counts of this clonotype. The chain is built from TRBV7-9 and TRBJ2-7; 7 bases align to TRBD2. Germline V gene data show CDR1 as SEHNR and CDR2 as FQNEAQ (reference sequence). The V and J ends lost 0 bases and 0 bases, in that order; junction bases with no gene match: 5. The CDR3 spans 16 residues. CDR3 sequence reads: CASSLAPSGGSYEQYF. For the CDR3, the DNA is TGTGCCAGCAGCTTAGCCCCTAGCGGAGGCTCCTACGAGCAGTACTTC.

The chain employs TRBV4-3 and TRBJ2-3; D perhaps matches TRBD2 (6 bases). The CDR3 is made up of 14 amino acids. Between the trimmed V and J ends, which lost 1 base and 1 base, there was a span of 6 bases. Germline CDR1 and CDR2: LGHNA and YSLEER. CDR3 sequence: CASSQAGGTDTQYF. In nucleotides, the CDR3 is TGCGCCAGCAGCCAAGCGGGAGGCACAGATACGCAGTATTTT.

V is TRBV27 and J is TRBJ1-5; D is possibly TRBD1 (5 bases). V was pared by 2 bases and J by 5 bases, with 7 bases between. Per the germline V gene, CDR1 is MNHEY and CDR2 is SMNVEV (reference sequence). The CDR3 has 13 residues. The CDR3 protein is CASSLRRDQPQHF. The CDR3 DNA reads TGTGCCAGCAGTTTACGCAGGGATCAGCCCCAGCATTTT.

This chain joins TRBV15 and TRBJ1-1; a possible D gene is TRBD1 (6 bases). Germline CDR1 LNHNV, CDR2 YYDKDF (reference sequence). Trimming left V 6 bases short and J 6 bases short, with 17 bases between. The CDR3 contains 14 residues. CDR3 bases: TGTGCCACCAGGGCGGGACATCGGACCCCTGAAGCTTTCTTT. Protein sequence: CATRAGHRTPEAFF. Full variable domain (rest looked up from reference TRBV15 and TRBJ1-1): DAMVIQNPRYQVTQFGKPVTLSCSQTLNHNVMYWYQQKSSQAPKLLFHYYDKDFNNEADTPDNFQSRRPNTSFCFLDIRSPGLGDTAMYLCATRAGHRTPEAFFGQGTRLTVV.

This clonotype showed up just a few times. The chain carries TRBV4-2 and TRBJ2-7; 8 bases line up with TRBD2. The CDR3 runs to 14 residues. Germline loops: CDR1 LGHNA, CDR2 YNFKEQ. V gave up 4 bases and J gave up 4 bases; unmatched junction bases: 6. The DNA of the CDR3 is TGTGCCAGCAGCCCGAGTAGCGGGACGTACGAGCAGTACTTC. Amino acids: CASSPSSGTYEQYF.

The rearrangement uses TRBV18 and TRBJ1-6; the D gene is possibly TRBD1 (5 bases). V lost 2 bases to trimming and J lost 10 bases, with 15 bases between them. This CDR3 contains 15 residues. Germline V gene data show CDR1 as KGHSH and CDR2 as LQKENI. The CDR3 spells CASSPSPGRGSPLHF. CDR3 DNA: TGTGCCAGCTCACCATCGCCAGGGCGGGGATCACCCCTCCACTTT.

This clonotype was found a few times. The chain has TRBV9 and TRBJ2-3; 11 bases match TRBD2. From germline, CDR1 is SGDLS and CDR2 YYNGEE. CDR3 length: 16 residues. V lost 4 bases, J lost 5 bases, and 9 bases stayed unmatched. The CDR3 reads CASSRYSGGAVDTQYF. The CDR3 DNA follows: TGTGCCAGCAGCAGATATAGCGGGGGGGCCGTAGATACGCAGTATTTT.

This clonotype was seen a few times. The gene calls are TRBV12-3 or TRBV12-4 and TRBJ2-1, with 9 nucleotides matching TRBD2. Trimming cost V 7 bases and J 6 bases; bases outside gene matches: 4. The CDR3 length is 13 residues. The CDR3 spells CASKTTSGNEQFF. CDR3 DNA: TGTGCCAGCAAAACGACTAGCGGCAATGAGCAGTTCTTC.

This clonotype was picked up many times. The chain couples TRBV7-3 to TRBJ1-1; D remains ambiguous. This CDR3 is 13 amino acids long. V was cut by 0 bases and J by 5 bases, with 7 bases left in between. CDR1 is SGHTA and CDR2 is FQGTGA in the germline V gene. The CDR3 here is CASSLTTRTEAFF. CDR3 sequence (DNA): TGTGCCAGCAGCTTAACGACCAGAACTGAAGCTTTCTTT.

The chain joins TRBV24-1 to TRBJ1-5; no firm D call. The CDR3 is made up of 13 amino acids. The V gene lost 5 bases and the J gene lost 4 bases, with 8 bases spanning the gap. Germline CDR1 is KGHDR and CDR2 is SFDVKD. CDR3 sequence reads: CATSATKNQPQHF. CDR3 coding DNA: TGTGCCACCAGTGCCACTAAAAATCAGCCCCAGCATTTT.

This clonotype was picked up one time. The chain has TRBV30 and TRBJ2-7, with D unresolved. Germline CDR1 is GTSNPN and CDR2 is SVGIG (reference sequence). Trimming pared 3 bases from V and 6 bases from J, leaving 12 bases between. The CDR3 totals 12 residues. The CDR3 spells CAWSPSGPEQYF. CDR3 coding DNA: TGTGCCTGGAGCCCCTCTGGCCCCGAGCAGTACTTC. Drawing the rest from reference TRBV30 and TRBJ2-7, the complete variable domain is SQTIHQWPATLVQPVGSPLSLECTVEGTSNPNLYWYRQAAGRGLQLLFYSVGIGQISSEVPQNLSASRPQDRQFILSSKKLLLSDSGFYLCAWSPSGPEQYFGPGTRLTVT.

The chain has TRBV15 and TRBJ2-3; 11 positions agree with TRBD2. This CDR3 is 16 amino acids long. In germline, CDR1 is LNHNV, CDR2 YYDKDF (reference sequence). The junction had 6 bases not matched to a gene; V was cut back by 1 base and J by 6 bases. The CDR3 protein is CATSRGSGGATDTQYF. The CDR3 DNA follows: TGTGCCACCAGCAGAGGTAGCGGGGGGGCTACGGATACGCAGTATTTT.

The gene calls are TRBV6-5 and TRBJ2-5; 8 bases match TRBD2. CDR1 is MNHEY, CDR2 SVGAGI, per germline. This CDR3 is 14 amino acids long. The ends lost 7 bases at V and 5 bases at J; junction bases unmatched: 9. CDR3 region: CASKRGTTSETQYF. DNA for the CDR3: TGTGCCAGCAAGCGGGGGACCACCTCGGAGACCCAGTACTTC.

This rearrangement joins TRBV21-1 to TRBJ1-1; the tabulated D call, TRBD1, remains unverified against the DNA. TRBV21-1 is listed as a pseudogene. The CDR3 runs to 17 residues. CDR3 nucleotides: TGTGCCAGCCCCGACCCCGGGACAGGGCCCTGGAACACTGAAGCTTTCTTT. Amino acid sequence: CASPDPGTGPWNTEAFF.

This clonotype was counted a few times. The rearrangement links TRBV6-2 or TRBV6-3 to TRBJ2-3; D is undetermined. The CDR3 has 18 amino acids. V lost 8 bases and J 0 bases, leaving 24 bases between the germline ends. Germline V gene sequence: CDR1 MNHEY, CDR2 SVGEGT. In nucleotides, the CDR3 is TGTGCCAGCCTATCAATGGTGGATTGGGCCCGAAGCACAGATACGCAGTATTTT. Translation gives CASLSMVDWARSTDTQYF.

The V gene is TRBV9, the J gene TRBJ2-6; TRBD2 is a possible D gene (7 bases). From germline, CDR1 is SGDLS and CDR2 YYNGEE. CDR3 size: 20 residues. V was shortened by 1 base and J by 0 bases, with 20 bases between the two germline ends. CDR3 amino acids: CASSVSPDSSGFSGANVLTF. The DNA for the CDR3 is TGTGCCAGCAGCGTAAGTCCGGACAGTAGCGGGTTCTCTGGGGCCAACGTCCTGACTTTC.

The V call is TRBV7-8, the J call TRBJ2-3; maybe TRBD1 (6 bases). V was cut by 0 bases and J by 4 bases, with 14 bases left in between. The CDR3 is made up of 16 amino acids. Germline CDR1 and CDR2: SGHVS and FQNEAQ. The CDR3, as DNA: TGTGCCAGCAGCTTAGCGCCGGCAGGGGTAGCAGATACGCAGTATTTT. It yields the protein CASSLAPAGVADTQYF.

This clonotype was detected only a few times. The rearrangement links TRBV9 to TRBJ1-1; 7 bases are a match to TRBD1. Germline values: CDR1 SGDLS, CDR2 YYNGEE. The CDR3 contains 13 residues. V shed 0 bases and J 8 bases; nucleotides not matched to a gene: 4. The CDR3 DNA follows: TGTGCCAGCAGCGTAGCTATCAGGGGGGAAGCTTTCTTT. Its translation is CASSVAIRGEAFF.

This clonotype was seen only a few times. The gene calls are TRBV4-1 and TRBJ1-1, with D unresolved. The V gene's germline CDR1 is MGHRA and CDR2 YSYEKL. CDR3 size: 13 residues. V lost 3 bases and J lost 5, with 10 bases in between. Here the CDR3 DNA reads TGCGCCAGCAGCCACCTGCCGCTGACTGAAGCTTTCTTT. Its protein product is CASSHLPLTEAFF.